This T cell receptor beta chain was obtained from a study of shared clonotypes between healthy human individuals. Study-level background: Donor composition was two women and three men, aged 18 to 49.

TCRdb's table, derived via immunoSEQ multiplex PCR, lists solely in-frame clones and lacks some. The sample has some 660,000 clones; 60% to 75% are singletons. Study-wide results and limits: Exclusively blood specimens were collected; tissue repertoires likely differ.

Points on this clone: Its antigen is unknown.

The authors divided CD4+ cells into CD45RA+ naive and CD45RA-negative memory subsets. The junction had 13 bases not matched to a gene; V was cut back by 4 bases and J by 7 bases. This CDR3 is built from 16 residues. The germline gives CDR1 SGHAT, CDR2 FQNNGV. Input material: memory CD4+ T cells sorted from blood. Subset in this sample: CD45RA-negative fraction. The rearrangement joins TRBV11-2 to TRBJ2-7; TRBD1 matches 10 bases. The origin of this receptor is a woman in her 30s in good health. DNA of the CDR3: TGTGCCAGCAGCTCCACCGGGACAGGGGCCCAGGGGGAGCAGTACTTC. It specifies CASSSTGTGAQGEQYF.